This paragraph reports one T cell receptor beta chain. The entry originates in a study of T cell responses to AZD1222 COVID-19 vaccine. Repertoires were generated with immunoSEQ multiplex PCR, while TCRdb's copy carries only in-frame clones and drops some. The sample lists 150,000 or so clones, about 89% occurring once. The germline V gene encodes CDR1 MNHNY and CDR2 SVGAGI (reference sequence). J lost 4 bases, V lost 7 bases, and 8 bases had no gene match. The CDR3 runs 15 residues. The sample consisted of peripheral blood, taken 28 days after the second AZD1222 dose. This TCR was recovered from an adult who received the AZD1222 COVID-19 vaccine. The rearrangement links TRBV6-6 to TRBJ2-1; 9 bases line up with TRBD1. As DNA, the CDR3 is TGTGCCAGCAAGAGGGGACAGGGAGGATACAATGAGCAGTTCTTC. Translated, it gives CASKRGQGGYNEQFF.